Listed here are 10 T cell receptor beta chains from one sample, sequenced in a study of cytomegalovirus exposure and HLA in healthy donors. The PCR contained 60 Vbeta and 13 Jbeta primers. Profiled with immunoSEQ multiplex PCR; TCRdb holds only in-frame clones, not every one. The specimen's table records over 100,000 clones. The sample taken for sequencing was PBMCs. Source of these receptors: a man between 18 and 35 years old in good health and CMV-seronegative.

The chain carries TRBV28 and TRBJ1-4, with D perhaps matching TRBD1 (5 bases). Trimming took 4 bases from V and 5 from J, leaving 17 bases between them. Germline CDR1 reads MDHEN; CDR2 reads SYDVKM. The CDR3 contains 16 residues. CDR3 sequence: CASSSGGSAGNEKLFF. The CDR3 region has the DNA TGTGCCAGCAGTTCTGGGGGGAGCGCAGGAAATGAAAAACTGTTTTTT.

V gene TRBV5-1 combines with J gene TRBJ1-5, with a possible D match to TRBD1 (5 bases). The CDR3 is 15 amino acids. Germline V gives CDR1 SGHRS, CDR2 YFSETQ. The V end was cut by 1 base, the J end by 4 bases, with 12 bases between. The CDR3 DNA sequence: TGCGCCAGCAGCTTGAACCCAGGGAAAAATCAGCCCCAGCATTTT. Encoded protein: CASSLNPGKNQPQHF. Variable domain in full (rest from reference TRBV5-1 and TRBJ1-5): KAGVTQTPRYLIKTRGQQVTLSCSPISGHRSVSWYQQTPGQGLQFLFEYFSETQRNKGNFPGRFSGRQFSNSRSEMNVSTLELGDSALYLCASSLNPGKNQPQHFGDGTRLSIL.

This chain links TRBV5-1 with TRBJ2-1; 16 bases are shared with TRBD2. The CDR3 extends over 20 amino acids. The V gene's germline CDR1 is SGHRS and CDR2 YFSETQ. The ends lost 4 bases at V and 2 bases at J; junction bases unmatched: 12. The CDR3, as DNA: TGCGCCAGCAGCCCAAACCTAGGGACTAGCGGGGGGGCCACCTACAATGAGCAGTTCTTC. This encodes CASSPNLGTSGGATYNEQFF.

J is TRBJ2-7 and V is TRBV7-2, with TRBD1 matching over 7 bases. The CDR3 contains 15 residues. Trimming at V came to 5 bases and at J to 0 bases, leaving 7 bases not matched to a gene. In germline, CDR1 is SGHTA, CDR2 FQGNSA. This chain's CDR3 is CASSRDRAYSYEQYF. CDR3 sequence (DNA): TGTGCCAGCAGCCGAGACAGGGCATACTCCTACGAGCAGTACTTC.

The rearrangement uses TRBV5-1 and TRBJ2-1; no reliable D call. This CDR3 spans 13 amino acids. Germline lookup yields CDR1 SGHRS and CDR2 YFSETQ. V was clipped by 4 bases and J by 4 bases, with 9 bases between them. Written as DNA, the CDR3 is TGCGCCAGCAGCGGAGACGGTTACAATGAGCAGTTCTTC. Translating gives CASSGDGYNEQFF.

The V call is TRBV7-2, the J call TRBJ2-3; possible D gene TRBD1, 5 bases. Germline V gene sequence: CDR1 SGHTA, CDR2 FQGNSA. The CDR3 loop spans 14 amino acids. The V gene lost 5 bases and the J gene lost 1 base, with 10 bases spanning the gap. CDR3 sequence reads: CASSARQRTDTQYF. The CDR3 DNA follows: TGTGCCAGCAGCGCTAGACAGCGCACAGATACGCAGTATTTT.

The V gene is TRBV15, the J gene TRBJ2-2, with 8 positions matching TRBD1. The V segment lost 7 bases and the J segment 3 bases; nucleotides outside the gene matches: 1. The V gene's germline CDR1 is LNHNV and CDR2 YYDKDF (reference sequence). The CDR3 has 13 residues. DNA for the CDR3: TGTGCCACCAAGACAGGGGACACCGGGGAGCTGTTTTTT. This sequence encodes CATKTGDTGELFF. The variable domain in full, completed from reference TRBV15 and TRBJ2-2, reads DAMVIQNPRYQVTQFGKPVTLSCSQTLNHNVMYWYQQKSSQAPKLLFHYYDKDFNNEADTPDNFQSRRPNTSFCFLDIRSPGLGDTAMYLCATKTGDTGELFFGEGSRLTVL.

This rearrangement joins TRBV28 to TRBJ1-6, with D possibly TRBD1 on 6 matching bases. Germline V CDR1 and CDR2: MDHEN, SYDVKM. Trimming cost V 6 bases and J 7 bases, with 16 bases left between them. The CDR3 contains 15 residues. CDR3 in DNA: TGTGCCAGCAGCTCCCACAGGGCCGGGAATTCACCCCTCCACTTT. Protein product: CASSSHRAGNSPLHF. Supplemented by reference TRBV28 and TRBJ1-6, the full variable domain reads DVKVTQSSRYLVKRTGEKVFLECVQDMDHENMFWYRQDPGLGLRLIYFSYDVKMKEKGDIPEGYSVSREKKERFSLILESASTNQTSMYLCASSSHRAGNSPLHFGNGTRLTVT.

This rearrangement joins TRBV6-5 to TRBJ1-3, with D possibly matching TRBD1 (6 bases). From germline, CDR1 is MNHEY and CDR2 SVGAGI. The ends were cut back, 0 bases at V and 4 bases at J, with 10 bases in the middle. This CDR3 region has 15 residues. CDR3 sequence (DNA): TGTGCCAGCAGTTACTCTTCCGGACAGGGAAACACCATATATTTT. This sequence encodes CASSYSSGQGNTIYF.

The gene calls are TRBV2 and TRBJ1-6; 8 nucleotides agree with TRBD1. Trimming removed 6 bases from V and 1 base from J; junction bases left unmatched: 8. This CDR3 spans 17 amino acids. Germline values: CDR1 SNHLY, CDR2 FYNNEI. Written as DNA, the CDR3 is TGTGCCAGCAGACTAGTGCGGGACAGGTCCTATAATTCACCCCTCCACTTT. Protein sequence: CASRLVRDRSYNSPLHF.